This TCR beta chain was identified during a study of quantifying T cell responses using KT2 cells. Study details: Reverse transcription used primers in the TCR alpha and beta constant regions.

Note on this clonotype: Its antigen remains unknown.

A single-stranded UMI oligo with SP2 sequence was ligated to cDNA 3' ends. First-round PCR used 4 cycles and beta primers RC1.1 and RC1.2 covering TRBC1 and TRBC2. Starting with the second PCR, alpha and beta TCR chains went through separate processing. TCRdb reprocessed the UMI-ligation and nested PCR reads via MiXCR and lists one record per CDR3 protein. Of tens of thousands of distinct CDR3 sequences detected, approximately 10% appear once; the ten largest clones hold 8% to 10%. Study-wide points: Input KT2 cell number predicted KT2 alpha and beta sequence counts linearly over several orders of magnitude. Very high KT2 spike-in numbers caused saturation in KT2 sequence detection.

The CDR3 is made up of 16 amino acids. J was trimmed by 8 bases and V by 1 base; bases with no gene match: 9. Per the germline V gene, CDR1 is MGHRA and CDR2 is YSYEKL. Different KT2-to-PBMC ratios were created with a constant PBMC count. The sample comprised PBMCs spiked with cells of the T cell clone KT2. This chain connects TRBV4-1 to TRBJ1-4; 8 bases map to TRBD1. The clonotype comes from a human donor. CDR3 region: CASSQVRGTGREKLFF. The DNA for the CDR3 is TGCGCCAGCAGCCAAGTTCGCGGGACAGGAAGAGAAAAACTGTTTTTT.